What follows are 29 T cell receptor beta chains derived from one specimen sequenced in a study of blood T cell repertoires in COVID-19. Clones were sequenced by immunoSEQ multiplex PCR, and TCRdb holds only the in-frame ones, with some missing. The sample contains 110,000 to 150,000 clones, almost 80% of which appear only once. The sequencing sample was made of peripheral blood. These receptors came from a man aged 50 or older with active or convalescent COVID-19.

The gene calls are TRBV7-2 and TRBJ1-5; no clear D. V dropped 5 bases and J dropped 1 base, with 6 bases sitting between them. CDR3 length: 13 amino acids. The germline gives CDR1 SGHTA, CDR2 FQGNSA. The CDR3, as DNA: TGTGCCAGCAGCATCAGGAGCAATCAGCCCCAGCATTTT. This translates into CASSIRSNQPQHF.

The chain joins TRBV18 to TRBJ2-7; D remains unclear. Germline CDR1 KGHSH, CDR2 LQKENI. The CDR3 totals 13 residues. Trimming took 3 bases from V and 0 from J, leaving 6 bases between them. This chain's CDR3 is CASSPISSYEQYF. The DNA of the CDR3 is TGTGCCAGCTCACCCATTAGCTCCTACGAGCAGTACTTC.

The chain couples TRBV9 to TRBJ2-7, with 10 bases lining up with TRBD2. CDR1 and CDR2 (germline): SGDLS, YYNGEE. The CDR3 totals 16 residues. V trimming: 4 bases; J trimming: 2 bases; junction bases outside the gene matches: 9. The CDR3 nucleotides read TGTGCCAGCAGCCCAAGGACTAGCGGTTCTACCTACGAGCAGTACTTC. Its protein is CASSPRTSGSTYEQYF.

The rearrangement joins TRBV24-1 to TRBJ1-2; 9 nucleotides match TRBD1. The CDR3 is 17 amino acids. CDR1 is KGHDR, CDR2 SFDVKD, per germline. Germline trimming cut 2 bases from V and 5 bases from J; bases unmatched to any gene: 11. The CDR3 bases are TGTGCCACCAGTGATTCCGATTATGACAGGGGGAGTTATGGCTACACCTTC. As protein: CATSDSDYDRGSYGYTF.

This rearrangement joins TRBV19 to TRBJ2-7; 9 nucleotides match TRBD1. This CDR3 region has 15 residues. Germline values: CDR1 LNHDA, CDR2 SQIVND (reference sequence). Trimming took 3 bases from V and 1 from J; bases not matched to a gene: 4. The CDR3 here is CASSIRTGDSYEQYF. CDR3 DNA: TGTGCCAGTAGTATTAGGACAGGGGATTCCTACGAGCAGTACTTC.

The V call is TRBV4-2, the J call TRBJ1-4, with TRBD1 matching over 11 bases. Per germline, CDR1 LGHNA and CDR2 YNFKEQ. The CDR3 spans 15 residues. V shed 1 base, J shed 6 bases, and the junction held 1 base outside the gene matches. The CDR3 DNA is TGTGCCAGCAGCCAAGGGACAGGGGGCCATGAAAAACTGTTTTTT. It encodes CASSQGTGGHEKLFF.

V is TRBV27 and J is TRBJ2-6, with TRBD1 as a possible D gene (6 bases). The CDR3 covers 16 residues. V lost 3 bases, J lost 0 bases, and 9 bases lay in between. The germline V gene has CDR1 MNHEY and CDR2 SMNVEV (reference sequence). CDR3: CASSLIGGSGANVLTF. Written as DNA, the CDR3 is TGTGCCAGCAGTTTGATAGGGGGCTCTGGGGCCAACGTCCTGACTTTC.

In its sample, this clone was seen once. The chain is built from TRBV21-1 and TRBJ2-5; the table names TRBD2, a call not compared with the DNA. TRBV21-1 is described as a pseudogene. The CDR3 runs 15 residues. CDR3 sequence reads: CASSNTREGQETQYF. CDR3 nucleotide sequence: TGTGCCAGCAGCAATACGAGGGAAGGACAAGAGACCCAGTACTTC.

The chain employs TRBV5-1 and TRBJ2-3, with D maybe TRBD2 (6 bases). There are 15 residues in the CDR3. Germline assignment: CDR1 SGHRS and CDR2 YFSETQ. V was cut by 0 bases and J by 4 bases, with 12 bases left in between. The chain's CDR3 is CASSLDSREADTQYF. In nucleotides, the CDR3 is TGCGCCAGCAGCTTGGATAGCAGGGAGGCAGATACGCAGTATTTT.

The genes are TRBV6-5 and TRBJ2-1, with 13 bases identical to TRBD2. The CDR3 has 15 amino acids. Germline V gene data show CDR1 as MNHEY and CDR2 as SVGAGI. The V gene end was trimmed by 4 bases and the J gene end by 10 bases; junction bases not matched to a gene: 7. For the CDR3, the DNA is TGTGCCAGCAGTTCAGGACTAGCGGGAGTCCTAGAGCAGTTCTTC. Its translation is CASSSGLAGVLEQFF.

This clone is medium-sized in the sample. The genes are TRBV27 and TRBJ2-7; TRBD1 aligns across 9 bases. Trimming removed 4 bases from V and 5 bases from J; junction bases left unmatched: 6. Germline V gene lookup returns CDR1 MNHEY and CDR2 SMNVEV (reference sequence). This CDR3 comprises 14 residues. This CDR3 is CASSSGQGRDEQYF. CDR3 sequence (DNA): TGTGCCAGCAGTTCAGGACAGGGGAGGGACGAGCAGTACTTC.

The chain joins TRBV7-9 to TRBJ2-7; no firm D call. Trimming removed 2 bases from V and 5 bases from J, with 4 bases in between. CDR1 SEHNR and CDR2 FQNEAQ come from the germline V gene (reference sequence). There are 11 residues in the CDR3. In DNA, the CDR3 is TGTGCCAGCAGCTTATTCAACGAGCAGTACTTC. This gives the protein CASSLFNEQYF.

The chain couples TRBV14 to TRBJ2-7, with TRBD1 identical over 9 bases. The CDR3 is made up of 16 amino acids. CDR1 and CDR2 (germline): SGHDN, FVKESK. The junction had 10 bases not matched to a gene; V was cut back by 1 base and J by 6 bases. This CDR3 reads CASSQGLGTGYSEQYF. CDR3 DNA sequence: TGTGCCAGCAGCCAAGGATTAGGGACAGGGTACTCCGAGCAGTACTTC.

The genes are TRBV28 and TRBJ1-2; no firm D call. This CDR3 region has 11 residues. CDR1 and CDR2 (germline): MDHEN, SYDVKM. V was cut by 8 bases and J by 4 bases, with 8 bases left in between. The CDR3: CASRVPYGYTF. The DNA of the CDR3 is TGTGCCAGCCGGGTTCCCTATGGCTACACCTTC.

The rearrangement uses TRBV4-2 and TRBJ2-2; 10 bases fit TRBD2. CDR3 length: 19 residues. Germline CDR1 LGHNA, CDR2 YNFKEQ. Trimming took 0 bases from V and 6 from J; bases not matched to a gene: 13. The CDR3 bases are TGTGCCAGCAGCCAAGATCAACCCGGGACTAGCGTCGGGTCCGGGGAGCTGTTTTTT. Its translation: CASSQDQPGTSVGSGELFF.

The chain uses TRBV29-1 and TRBJ2-1; tentatively, D is TRBD2 (5 bases). The CDR3 contains 14 residues. The germline V gene has CDR1 SQVTM and CDR2 ANQGSEA. The germline V and J ends were trimmed by 6 bases and 8 bases, with 20 bases remaining between them. DNA for the CDR3: TGCAGCGTCGGTAAATACTCGGACTCGGATGAGCAGTTCTTC. This sequence encodes CSVGKYSDSDEQFF.

This clone was counted once. This sequence joins TRBV19 and TRBJ2-3, with TRBD2 identical over 15 bases. Looked up from germline, CDR1 is LNHDA and CDR2 is SQIVND (reference sequence). The V and J ends lost 5 bases and 6 bases, in that order; junction bases with no gene match: 3. This CDR3 region has 15 residues. The CDR3: CASSFGTSGRDTQYF. DNA for the CDR3: TGTGCCAGTAGTTTCGGGACTAGCGGGAGGGATACGCAGTATTTT.

V is TRBV2 and J is TRBJ2-7; perhaps TRBD2 as D (6 bases). V was clipped by 5 bases and J by 0 bases, with 17 bases between them. Germline CDR1 and CDR2: SNHLY and FYNNEI. The CDR3 loop spans 16 amino acids. Written as DNA, the CDR3 is TGTGCCAGCAGTCACACGGGGGACGGATACTCCTACGAGCAGTACTTC. It yields the protein CASSHTGDGYSYEQYF. Together with reference TRBV2 and TRBJ2-7, the CDR3 gives the full variable domain: EPEVTQTPSHQVTQMGQEVILRCVPISNHLYFYWYRQILGQKVEFLVSFYNNEISEKSEIFDDQFSVERPDGSNFTLKIRSTKLEDSAMYFCASSHTGDGYSYEQYFGPGTRLTVT.

This clone was observed a few times. The V gene is TRBV6-6, the J gene TRBJ1-6; tentatively, D is TRBD1 (5 bases). Germline V gene data show CDR1 as MNHNY and CDR2 as SVGAGI (reference sequence). The CDR3 spans 15 residues. The V end was cut by 0 bases, the J end by 7 bases, with 10 bases between. As DNA, the CDR3 is TGTGCCAGCAGTTACTCCGACAGCCTAAATTCACCCCTCCACTTT. This gives the protein CASSYSDSLNSPLHF.

The table lists this clone with many counts. The chain recombines TRBV10-2 with TRBJ2-7; D uncertain. Germline lookup yields CDR1 WSHSY and CDR2 SAAADI. Trimming took 2 bases from V and 4 from J, leaving 9 bases between them. CDR3 length equals 13 residues. CDR3 sequence: CASSEANSYEQYF. CDR3 DNA sequence: TGCGCCAGCAGTGAGGCCAACAGTTACGAGCAGTACTTC.

This clone has a single count. The chain couples TRBV29-1 to TRBJ1-1, with TRBD1 matching over 10 bases. After removal of 7 bases from V and 7 bases from J, the junction contained 9 bases not matched to a gene. The germline gives CDR1 SQVTM, CDR2 ANQGSEA. The CDR3 spans 13 residues. The CDR3 DNA is TGCAGCGGCATGACAGGGGGCGAAGGTGAAGCTTTCTTT. Amino acid sequence: CSGMTGGEGEAFF.

This chain connects TRBV25-1 to TRBJ1-2; TRBD1 is a possible D gene (6 bases). This CDR3 contains 13 residues. The germline CDR1 and CDR2 sequences are MGHDK and SYGVNS. V was cut by 2 bases and J by 2 bases, with 6 bases left in between. The CDR3 spells CASSEGGNYGYTF. The CDR3 DNA sequence: TGTGCCAGCAGTGAAGGGGGCAACTATGGCTACACCTTC.

This clone was seen a few times. This chain uses TRBV27 with TRBJ2-7; D uncertain. Per the germline V gene, CDR1 is MNHEY and CDR2 is SMNVEV (reference sequence). The CDR3 has 13 amino acids. V shed 2 bases and J shed 1 base, with 6 bases lying between them. The chain's CDR3 is CASSLQNSYEQYF. The CDR3 DNA reads TGTGCCAGCAGTTTACAGAATTCCTACGAGCAGTACTTC.

The genes are TRBV19 and TRBJ2-7; 8 bases agree with TRBD1. This CDR3 region has 15 residues. Germline assignment: CDR1 LNHDA and CDR2 SQIVND (reference sequence). V was clipped by 2 bases and J by 5 bases; unmatched bases: 8. CDR3 protein: CASSIPRQGRHEQYF. CDR3 coding DNA: TGTGCCAGTAGTATACCGAGACAGGGGAGGCACGAGCAGTACTTC. The full variable domain, with the rest looked up from reference TRBV19 and TRBJ2-7, is DGGITQSPKYLFRKEGQNVTLSCEQNLNHDAMYWYRQDPGQGLRLIYYSQIVNDFQKGDIAEGYSVSREKKESFPLTVTSAQKNPTAFYLCASSIPRQGRHEQYFGPGTRLTVT.

The chain links TRBV30 to TRBJ1-2; weak D call: TRBD1 (5 bases). V lost 3 bases and J 4 bases, leaving 15 bases between the germline ends. This CDR3 is 14 amino acids long. Germline V lookup: CDR1 GTSNPN, CDR2 SVGIG (reference sequence). The CDR3 DNA reads as TGTGCCTGGAGGCTTGAGAGGGGAGGCTATGGCTACACCTTC. This codes for CAWRLERGGYGYTF.

This sequence joins TRBV4-1 and TRBJ2-7; 7 nucleotides agree with TRBD1. Germline V gene data show CDR1 as MGHRA and CDR2 as YSYEKL. This CDR3 has 17 amino acids. J gave up 6 bases and V 5 bases, and 19 bases lay outside the gene matches. The chain's CDR3 is CASSDHSRQGLIGEQYF. Written as DNA, the CDR3 is TGCGCCAGCAGCGACCATTCCAGACAGGGATTAATAGGCGAGCAGTACTTC.

This clone has a single count. The chain uses TRBV28 and TRBJ1-1, with D maybe TRBD1 (6 bases). The CDR3 covers 13 residues. CDR1 MDHEN and CDR2 SYDVKM come from the germline V gene. V lost 6 bases to trimming and J lost 1 base, with 9 bases between them. The CDR3 here is CASRQGGNTEAFF. The CDR3 DNA reads as TGTGCCAGCAGACAGGGTGGGAACACTGAAGCTTTCTTT. Full variable domain (outside the CDR3, taken from reference TRBV28 and TRBJ1-1): DVKVTQSSRYLVKRTGEKVFLECVQDMDHENMFWYRQDPGLGLRLIYFSYDVKMKEKGDIPEGYSVSREKKERFSLILESASTNQTSMYLCASRQGGNTEAFFGQGTRLTVV.

This clone has only a few counts. This rearrangement joins TRBV15 to TRBJ1-2, with D perhaps TRBD1 (5 bases). The germline V gene has CDR1 LNHNV and CDR2 YYDKDF (reference sequence). V was clipped by 0 bases and J by 13 bases, with 18 bases between them. The CDR3 is 14 amino acids. The CDR3 region has the DNA TGTGCCACCAGCAGAGAAGGGACTTCCCTTAAAAGCACCTTC. This translates into CATSREGTSLKSTF.

The chain recombines TRBV7-8 with TRBJ2-7; D not certain. Germline lookup yields CDR1 SGHVS and CDR2 FQNEAQ. The V and J ends lost 5 bases and 8 bases respectively, with 10 bases between them. This CDR3 contains 11 residues. CDR3 region: CASSSYDKQYF. CDR3 DNA: TGTGCCAGCAGCAGCTACGATAAGCAGTACTTC.